This entry concerns a single T cell receptor (beta chain). V lost 3 bases and J lost 2; bases outside the gene matches: 3. Germline loops: CDR1 PRHDT, CDR2 FYEKMQ (reference sequence). CDR3 length equals 14 residues. The record originates from a study of blood T cell repertoires in COVID-19. Clones were sequenced by immunoSEQ multiplex PCR, and TCRdb holds only the in-frame ones, with some missing. The profile covers roughly 200,000 clones, with around 86% appearing a single time and 2.5% to 3% taken by the ten largest. This sequence originates from a woman aged 25 to 39 with active or convalescent COVID-19. The chain is built from TRBV13 and TRBJ2-7, with TRBD2 matching over 8 bases. The specimen sequenced was peripheral blood. The CDR3 DNA sequence: TGTGCCAGCAGCTTTAGCGGGACCACCTACGAGCAGTACTTC. Translated, it gives CASSFSGTTYEQYF.